The rows below give T cell receptor beta chains drawn from one sample of a study of blood T cells in healthy people across ages. TCRdb re-called the 5' RACE reads with MiXCR, one entry per CDR3 protein. The sample lists about 1.8 million distinct CDR3 sequences, roughly 49% occurring once. Sequencing was performed on blood. Source of these receptors: a woman in her 40s in good health. Both conserved end residues are trimmed from each CDR3. Clone size is given for some rows only: seen once, a few or many times, or a class if the clone is expanded.

v_gene,abundance,CDR3aa
TRBV4-3,few,ASSQDLGRSYEQY
TRBV7-8,-,ASSSPRSDTQY
TRBV6-2/TRBV6-3,-,ASTGLGCETQY
TRBV20-1,-,SALSGQHQETQY
TRBV18,-,ASSPMALDGYT
TRBV6-2/TRBV6-3,-,ASSYGVGKKTQY
TRBV24-1,-,ATSGPPGTGGYEQF
TRBV7-9,-,ASSLDRNGPY
TRBV7-2,many,ASSQGRGSSYEQY
TRBV28,-,ASNPSPAGGNTIY
TRBV12-5,few,ASGPGPADHTQY
TRBV7-8,-,ASSMTETQY
TRBV4-1,few,ASSQEGRGGSYEQY
TRBV5-1,-,ASSTGPSLETQY
TRBV4-3,few,ASSSSLAYEQY
TRBV20-1,-,SARDEGAAKNIQY
TRBV6-2/TRBV6-3,-,ASSRDGSGNYEQY
TRBV7-9,-,ASSRIPGQPRETQY
TRBV27,-,ASSFIETGGFGTQY
TRBV28,few,ASSSQTEQY
TRBV7-9,-,ASSLDHSSTDTQY
TRBV11-2,-,ASSLGQLSDTQY
TRBV29-1,few,SVGQNYGYT
TRBV10-3,few,AIEAGSTDTQY
TRBV18,-,ASCPLPAGGSSGANALT
TRBV20-1,once,SVPDSRQSNTEAF
TRBV2,few,ASSLDRGTQF
TRBV6-5,-,ASISPRENTEAF
TRBV29-1,-,SVRGLAGYNEQF
TRBV20-1,-,LNTAYGYT
TRBV29-1,-,SVRSGQKNTEAF
TRBV7-6,-,ASSNKESNTEAF
TRBV7-3,once,ASSLTGASGGYNEQF
TRBV13,-,ASSLRTSGHNEQY
TRBV6-2/TRBV6-3,-,ASSDSRQGSEQY
TRBV24-1,-,ATSDSRQGGTILDTQY
TRBV5-1,few,ASSLGQTYYGYT
TRBV12-3/TRBV12-4,few,ASSTSGAPGETQY
TRBV7-9,few,ASSSTATGGTTNEKLF
TRBV7-8,few,ASSLDRGWGEQY
TRBV7-2,-,ASNPYQGDNYGYT
TRBV28,-,ASRGSGGGEETQY
TRBV7-2,-,ASSVLAGGREQY
TRBV7-2,-,ASSPRQGVTEQY
TRBV20-1,-,SAALGLGQETQY
TRBV6-2/TRBV6-3,-,ASSPGTGWLSTEAF
TRBV25-1,few,ASSDLDRTGANVLT
TRBV27,-,ASSLYSPGLGPPEQF
TRBV20-1,-,SAGRTGSEANVLT
TRBV6-5,-,ASSYSRGLGGYT
TRBV20-1,-,SARELGVNLAKNIQY
TRBV12-3/TRBV12-4,-,ASRPIRTEGDTQY
TRBV25-1,-,ASSEWAGGETQY